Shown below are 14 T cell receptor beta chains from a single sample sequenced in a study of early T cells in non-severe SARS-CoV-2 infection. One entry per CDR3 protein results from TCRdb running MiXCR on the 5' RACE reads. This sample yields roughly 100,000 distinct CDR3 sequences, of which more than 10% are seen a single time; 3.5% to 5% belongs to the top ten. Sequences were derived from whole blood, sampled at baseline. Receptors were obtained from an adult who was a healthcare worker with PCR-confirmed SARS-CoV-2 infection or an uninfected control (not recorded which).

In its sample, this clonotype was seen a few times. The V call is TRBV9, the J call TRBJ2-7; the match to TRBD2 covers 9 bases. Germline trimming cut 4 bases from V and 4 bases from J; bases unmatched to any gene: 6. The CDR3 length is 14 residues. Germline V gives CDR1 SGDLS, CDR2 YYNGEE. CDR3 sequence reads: CASSPEAGGYEQYF. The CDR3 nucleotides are TGTGCCAGCAGCCCCGAGGCGGGAGGGTACGAGCAGTACTTC.

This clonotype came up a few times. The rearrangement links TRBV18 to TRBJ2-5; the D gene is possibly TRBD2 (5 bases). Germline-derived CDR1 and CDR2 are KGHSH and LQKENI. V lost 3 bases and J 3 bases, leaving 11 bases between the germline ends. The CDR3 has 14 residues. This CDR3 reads CASSPSAEEETQYF. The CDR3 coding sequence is TGTGCCAGCTCACCCTCAGCGGAAGAAGAGACCCAGTACTTC.

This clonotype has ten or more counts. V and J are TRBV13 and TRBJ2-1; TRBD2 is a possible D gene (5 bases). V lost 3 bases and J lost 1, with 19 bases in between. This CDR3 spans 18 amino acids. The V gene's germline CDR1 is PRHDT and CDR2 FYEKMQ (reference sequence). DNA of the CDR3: TGTGCCAGCAGCTTCTCGCTCCCCGTGGGAGTTTCCTACAATGAGCAGTTCTTC. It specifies CASSFSLPVGVSYNEQFF.

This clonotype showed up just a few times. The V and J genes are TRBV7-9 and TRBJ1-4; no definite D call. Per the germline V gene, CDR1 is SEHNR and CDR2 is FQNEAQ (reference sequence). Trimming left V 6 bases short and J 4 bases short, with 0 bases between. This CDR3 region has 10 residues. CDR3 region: CASSNEKLFF. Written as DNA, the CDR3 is TGTGCCAGCAGTAATGAAAAACTGTTTTTT.

CDR3 amino acids: CASSDARGTGAVYEQYF. CDR3 DNA: TGCGCCAGCAGTGATGCGAGGGGGACAGGGGCTGTCTACGAGCAGTACTTC. This chain joins TRBV10-2 and TRBJ2-7; 10 bases match TRBD1. Unmatched junction bases numbered 11, after V lost 3 bases and J lost 3 bases. The CDR3 length is 17 residues. Germline CDR1 is WSHSY and CDR2 is SAAADI.

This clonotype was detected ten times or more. The CDR3 DNA reads TGCGCCAGCAGCTTGGCCGCTGGGGCTGACAAAGGGCAGTACTTC. This codes for CASSLAAGADKGQYF. The chain uses TRBV5-1 and TRBJ2-7, with D tentatively TRBD1 (5 bases). The CDR3 runs 15 residues. Trimming removed 0 bases at V and 9 bases at J, with 19 bases between. The germline V gene has CDR1 SGHRS and CDR2 YFSETQ.

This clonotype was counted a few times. Written as DNA, the CDR3 is TGTGCCAGCAGCCTGGGACAGGACTACCGCTATGGCTACACCTTC. This translates into CASSLGQDYRYGYTF. The chain has TRBV7-6 and TRBJ1-2, with TRBD1 matching over 8 bases. Per the germline V gene, CDR1 is SGHVS and CDR2 is FNYEAQ. The ends lost 5 bases at V and 4 bases at J; junction bases unmatched: 9. The CDR3 is 15 residues long.

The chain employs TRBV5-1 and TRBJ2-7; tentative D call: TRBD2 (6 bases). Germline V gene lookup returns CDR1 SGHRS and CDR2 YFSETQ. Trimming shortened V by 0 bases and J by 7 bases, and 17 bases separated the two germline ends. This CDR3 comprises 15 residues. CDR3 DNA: TGCGCCAGCAGCTTGGTTGTCAGTGGGACTGGGGAGCAGTACTTC. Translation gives CASSLVVSGTGEQYF.

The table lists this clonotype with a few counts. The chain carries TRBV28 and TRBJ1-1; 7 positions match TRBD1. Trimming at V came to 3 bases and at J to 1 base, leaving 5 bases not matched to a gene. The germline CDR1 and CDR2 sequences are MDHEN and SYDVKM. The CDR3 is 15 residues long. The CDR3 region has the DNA TGTGCCAGCAGTTTGGCAGGGGGTAAGAACACTGAAGCTTTCTTT. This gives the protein CASSLAGGKNTEAFF.

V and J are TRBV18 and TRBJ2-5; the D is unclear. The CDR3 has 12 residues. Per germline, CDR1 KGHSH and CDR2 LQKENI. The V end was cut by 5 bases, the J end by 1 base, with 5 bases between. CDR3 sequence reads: CASSSGQETQYF. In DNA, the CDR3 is TGTGCCAGCTCATCCGGCCAAGAGACCCAGTACTTC.

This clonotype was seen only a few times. The CDR3 region has the DNA TGTGCCAGCAACCCTTTCGGGCTAGCGGGCGCCTCCTACAATGAGCAGTTCTTC. It translates to CASNPFGLAGASYNEQFF. This rearrangement joins TRBV27 to TRBJ2-1; 8 bases agree with TRBD2. Trimming took 7 bases from V and 0 from J; bases not matched to a gene: 14. CDR1 and CDR2 from the germline V gene are MNHEY and SMNVEV (reference sequence). The CDR3 spans 18 residues.

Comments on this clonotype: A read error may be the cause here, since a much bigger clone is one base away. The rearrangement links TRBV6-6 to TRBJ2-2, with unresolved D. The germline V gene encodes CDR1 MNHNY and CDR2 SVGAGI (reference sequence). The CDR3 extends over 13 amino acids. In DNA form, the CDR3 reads TGTGTCAGCAGTTACTCAGGTGCCGGGGAGCTGTTTTTT. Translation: CVSSYSGAGELFF.

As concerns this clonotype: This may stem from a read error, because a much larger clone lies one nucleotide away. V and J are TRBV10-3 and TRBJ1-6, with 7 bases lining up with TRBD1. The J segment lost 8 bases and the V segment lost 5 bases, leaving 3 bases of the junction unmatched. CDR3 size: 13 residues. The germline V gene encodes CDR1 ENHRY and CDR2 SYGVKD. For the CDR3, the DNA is TGTGCCATCAGTCCCGACAGGGATTCACCCCTCCACTTT. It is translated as CAISPDRDSPLHF.

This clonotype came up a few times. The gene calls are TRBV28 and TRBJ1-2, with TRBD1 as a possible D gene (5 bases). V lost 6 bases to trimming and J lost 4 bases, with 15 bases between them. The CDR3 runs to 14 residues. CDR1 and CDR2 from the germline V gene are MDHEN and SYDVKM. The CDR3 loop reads CASRYDRGPYGYTF. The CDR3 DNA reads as TGTGCCAGCAGATACGACAGAGGTCCCTATGGCTACACCTTC.